This is a list of T cell receptor beta chains from one sample in a study of cytomegalovirus exposure and HLA in healthy donors. Clones were sequenced by immunoSEQ multiplex PCR, and TCRdb holds only the in-frame ones, with some missing. Among 150,000 to 180,000 clones listed, roughly 83% were seen once. The sample consisted of PBMCs. Receptors originate from a man between 25 and 39 years old in good health and CMV-seropositive. The CDR3 runs from the conserved cysteine through the conserved F or W. D genes are given only for firm matches. Clone size, where shown, is once, few, many, or a class for clones that have expanded.

v_call	cdr3_length	clone_size	d_call	j_call	cdr3_aa	cdr3_nt
TRBV5-1	15	-	-	TRBJ1-2	CASSLESALGGGYTF	TGCGCCAGCAGCTTGGAATCCGCGCTAGGAGGCGGCTACACCTTC
TRBV10-2	12	-	-	TRBJ1-1	CASSPLNTEAFF	TGCGCCAGCAGTCCTTTGAACACTGAAGCTTTCTTT
TRBV27	13	-	-	TRBJ2-1	CASSPGYYNEQFF	TGTGCCAGCAGTCCCGGGTACTACAATGAGCAGTTCTTC
TRBV29-1	12	-	-	TRBJ2-1	CSVELQGSEQFF	TGCAGCGTTGAACTTCAGGGGAGTGAGCAGTTCTTC
TRBV11-3	16	-	TRBD2	TRBJ2-1	CASSPTSGRPYNEQFF	TGTGCCAGCAGCCCGACTAGCGGGAGACCCTACAATGAGCAGTTCTTC
TRBV15	13	-	-	TRBJ2-1	CATSRDKLEVEFF	TGTGCCACCAGCAGAGATAAGTTGGAGGTTGAGTTCTTC
TRBV4-2	17	-	TRBD1	TRBJ2-7	CASSHPSDRVESYEQYF	TGTGCCAGCAGCCACCCCTCCGACAGGGTGGAAAGCTACGAGCAGTACTTC
TRBV2	14	-	-	TRBJ1-1	CASKGDLTTTEAFF	TGTGCCAGCAAAGGGGACTTGACTACCACTGAAGCTTTCTTT
TRBV2	17	-	-	TRBJ1-2	CASSEVRGFGPNYGYTF	TGTGCCAGCAGTGAAGTGAGGGGGTTTGGCCCGAACTATGGCTACACCTTC
TRBV9	13	-	TRBD1	TRBJ1-6	CASSITGDSPLHF	TGTGCCAGCAGCATCACAGGGGATTCACCCCTCCACTTT
TRBV15	15	-	TRBD2	TRBJ2-1	CATSRDRGSISEQFF	TGTGCCACCAGCAGAGATCGCGGGAGCATCAGTGAGCAGTTCTTC
TRBV30	14	-	-	TRBJ2-5	CAWSGTGLRETQYF	TGTGCCTGGAGTGGAACAGGTCTTAGAGAGACCCAGTACTTC
TRBV19	15	-	TRBD1	TRBJ1-5	CASTDSGGLNQPQHF	TGTGCCAGTACCGACTCAGGGGGCCTGAATCAGCCCCAGCATTTT
TRBV9	15	-	-	TRBJ2-1	CASSAPPGGYNEQFF	TGTGCCAGCAGCGCACCCCCTGGCGGCTACAATGAGCAGTTCTTC
TRBV7-9	18	once	TRBD1	TRBJ1-2	CASSRGGQGGSSNYGYTF	TGTGCCAGCAGCAGGGGGGGACAGGGGGGCTCCTCCAACTATGGCTACACCTTC
TRBV4-3	15	-	-	TRBJ2-1	CASSQDTNSYNEQFF	TGCGCCAGCAGCCAAGATACTAACTCCTACAATGAGCAGTTCTTC
TRBV29-1	14	-	-	TRBJ2-3	CSVESGRSTDTQYF	TGCAGCGTTGAGTCTGGGAGGAGCACAGATACGCAGTATTTT
TRBV6-5	13	-	-	TRBJ1-2	CASSYQVQGRYTF	TGTGCCAGCAGTTACCAGGTCCAGGGTCGCTACACCTTC
TRBV2	14	-	-	TRBJ1-2	CASSVAPANYGYTF	TGTGCCAGCAGTGTGGCTCCAGCGAACTATGGCTACACCTTC
TRBV5-8	12	-	-	TRBJ2-7	CASSLSGIEQYF	TGTGCCAGCAGCTTATCGGGGATCGAGCAGTACTTC
TRBV19	14	-	TRBD2	TRBJ2-1	CASGGAGGPNEQFF	TGTGCCAGTGGCGGAGCGGGGGGGCCCAATGAGCAGTTCTTC
TRBV4-2	15	-	-	TRBJ1-1	CASSQDAQMNKEAFF	TGTGCCAGCAGCCAAGACGCACAAATGAACAAGGAAGCTTTCTTT
TRBV6-4	16	few	TRBD2	TRBJ2-1	CASSAASGGWSNEQFF	TGTGCCAGCAGTGCCGCTAGCGGGGGCTGGAGCAATGAGCAGTTCTTC
TRBV29-1	12	-	-	TRBJ1-2	CSVEMGGRVSTF	TGCAGCGTTGAAATGGGGGGGCGGGTCTCCACCTTC
TRBV9	15	-	-	TRBJ2-1	CASSVGRADYNEQFF	TGTGCCAGCAGCGTAGGTAGAGCCGACTACAATGAGCAGTTCTTC
TRBV6-5	14	-	-	TRBJ2-2	CASSRHPNTGELFF	TGTGCCAGCAGCAGGCACCCGAACACCGGGGAGCTGTTTTTT
TRBV11-2	14	once	-	TRBJ2-7	CASSLGQGVYEQYF	TGTGCCAGCAGCTTAGGTCAGGGTGTCTACGAGCAGTACTTC
TRBV10-1	15	-	TRBD1	TRBJ1-6	CASSEGQGMASPLHF	TGCGCCAGCAGTGAGGGACAGGGGATGGCTTCACCCCTCCACTTT
TRBV11-2	14	-	TRBD1	TRBJ1-1	CASSSQGQNTEAFF	TGTGCCAGCAGCTCACAGGGGCAGAACACTGAAGCTTTCTTT
TRBV9	15	-	TRBD1	TRBJ1-1	CASSVGTGTGVEAFF	TGTGCCAGCAGCGTAGGTACCGGGACAGGGGTTGAAGCTTTCTTT
TRBV15	14	-	-	TRBJ1-1	CATSNGWGGTEAFF	TGTGCCACCAGCAACGGTTGGGGGGGCACTGAAGCTTTCTTT
TRBV29-1	12	-	-	TRBJ2-5	CSVEDSGETQYF	TGCAGCGTTGAGGACAGCGGAGAGACCCAGTACTTC
TRBV19	15	-	-	TRBJ1-2	CASSIFAGANYGYTF	TGTGCCAGTAGTATTTTCGCAGGGGCGAACTATGGCTACACCTTC
TRBV7-2	16	-	TRBD2	TRBJ2-7	CASSERTSGRRYEQYF	TGTGCCAGCAGCGAGCGGACTAGCGGGAGGAGGTACGAGCAGTACTTC